This T cell receptor beta chain was documented in a study of post-analysis software for immune sequencing data. Study overall: Relapsing-remitting, secondary progressive and progressive-relapsing multiple sclerosis were all included among the disease courses. General study findings and limits: Relative to controls, patients had several TRBV segments at higher frequency, with TRBV5-6, TRBV5-1 and TRBV20-1 among these.

Included in the TCR beta cDNA libraries were unique molecular identifiers. From the PCR reads, TCRdb called clonotypes with MiXCR, one entry per CDR3 protein. The repertoire has hundreds of thousands of distinct CDR3 sequences, less than 40% of them found once; the top ten carry over 10%. This clonotype turned up a few times. The target antigen is unknown. Germline V gene sequence: CDR1 MNHNY, CDR2 SVGAGI (reference sequence). The CDR3 extends over 15 amino acids. V shed 2 bases and J shed 0 bases, with 9 bases lying between them. The sequence was collected from a girl aged 10 to 17 with multiple sclerosis. The chain couples TRBV6-6 to TRBJ2-3; no clear D gene. The sample consisted of blood. The CDR3, as DNA: TGTGCCAGCAGTTACGTCAGGCTCAGCACAGATACGCAGTATTTT. This codes for CASSYVRLSTDTQYF.